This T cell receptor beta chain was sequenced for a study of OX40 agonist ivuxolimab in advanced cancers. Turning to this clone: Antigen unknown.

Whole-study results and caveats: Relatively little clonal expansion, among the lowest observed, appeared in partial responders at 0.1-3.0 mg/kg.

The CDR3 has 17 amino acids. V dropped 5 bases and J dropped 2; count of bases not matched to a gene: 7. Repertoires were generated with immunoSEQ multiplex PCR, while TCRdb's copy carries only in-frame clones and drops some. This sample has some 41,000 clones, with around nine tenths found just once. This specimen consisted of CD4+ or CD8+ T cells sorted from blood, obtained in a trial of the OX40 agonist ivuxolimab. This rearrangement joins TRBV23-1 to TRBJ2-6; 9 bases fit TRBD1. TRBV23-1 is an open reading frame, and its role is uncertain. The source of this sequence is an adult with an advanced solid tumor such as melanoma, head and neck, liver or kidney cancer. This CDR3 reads CASSTRDRATGANVLTF. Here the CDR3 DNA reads TGCGCCAGCAGTACTCGGGACAGGGCAACTGGGGCCAACGTCCTGACTTTC.